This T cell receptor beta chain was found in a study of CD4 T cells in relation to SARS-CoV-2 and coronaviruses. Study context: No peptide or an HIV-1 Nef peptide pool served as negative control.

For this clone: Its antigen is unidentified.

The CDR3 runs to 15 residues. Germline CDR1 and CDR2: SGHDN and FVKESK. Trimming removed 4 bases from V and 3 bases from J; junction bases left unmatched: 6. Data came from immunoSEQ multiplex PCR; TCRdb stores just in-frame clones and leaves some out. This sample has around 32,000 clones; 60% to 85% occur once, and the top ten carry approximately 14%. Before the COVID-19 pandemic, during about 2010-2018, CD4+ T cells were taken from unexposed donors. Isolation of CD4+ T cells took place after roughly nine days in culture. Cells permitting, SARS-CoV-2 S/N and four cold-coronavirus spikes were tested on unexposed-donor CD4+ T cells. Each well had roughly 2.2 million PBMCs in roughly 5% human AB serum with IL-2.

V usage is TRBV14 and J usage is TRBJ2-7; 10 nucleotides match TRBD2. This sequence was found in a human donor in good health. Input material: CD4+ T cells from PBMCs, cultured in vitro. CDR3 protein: CASSPTTSGNYEQYF. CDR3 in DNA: TGTGCCAGCAGCCCGACCACTAGCGGGAACTACGAGCAGTACTTC.